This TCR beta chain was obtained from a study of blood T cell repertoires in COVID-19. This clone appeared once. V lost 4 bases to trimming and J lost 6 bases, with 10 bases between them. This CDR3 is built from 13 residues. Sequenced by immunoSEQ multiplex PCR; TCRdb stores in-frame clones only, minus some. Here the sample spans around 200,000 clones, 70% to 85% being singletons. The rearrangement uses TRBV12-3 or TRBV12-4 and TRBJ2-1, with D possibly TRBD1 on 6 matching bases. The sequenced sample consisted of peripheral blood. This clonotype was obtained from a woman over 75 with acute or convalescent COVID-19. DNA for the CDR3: TGTGCCAGCAGTTGGGACACGGGCAATGAGCAGTTCTTC. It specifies CASSWDTGNEQFF.